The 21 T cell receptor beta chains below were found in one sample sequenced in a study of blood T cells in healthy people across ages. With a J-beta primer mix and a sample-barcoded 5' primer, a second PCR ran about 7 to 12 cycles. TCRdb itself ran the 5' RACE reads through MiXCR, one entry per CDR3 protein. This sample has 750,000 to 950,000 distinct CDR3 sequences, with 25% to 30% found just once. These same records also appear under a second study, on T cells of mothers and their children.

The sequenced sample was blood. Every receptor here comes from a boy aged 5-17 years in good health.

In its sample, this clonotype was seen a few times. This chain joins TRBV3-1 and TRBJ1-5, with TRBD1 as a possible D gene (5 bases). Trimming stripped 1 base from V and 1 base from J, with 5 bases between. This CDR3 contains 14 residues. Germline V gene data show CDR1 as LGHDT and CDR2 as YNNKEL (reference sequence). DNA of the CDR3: TGTGCCAGCAGCCAAGGGGACAGCAATCAGCCCCAGCATTTT. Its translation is CASSQGDSNQPQHF.

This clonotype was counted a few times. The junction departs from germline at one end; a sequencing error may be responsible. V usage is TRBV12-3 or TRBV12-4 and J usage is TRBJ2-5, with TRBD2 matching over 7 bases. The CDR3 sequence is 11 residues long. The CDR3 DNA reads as TGTGCCAGCGGTAGCGGGCCCATATCCTTCTTC. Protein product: CASGSGPISFF.

CDR3: CSARGPGNLGGETQYF. The DNA for the CDR3 is TGCAGTGCTAGAGGACCCGGTAACCTAGGGGGGGAGACCCAGTACTTC. The genes are TRBV20-1 and TRBJ2-5; D may match TRBD1 or TRBD2 (6 bases each). V lost 1 base to trimming and J lost 5 bases, with 20 bases between them. Germline V gene lookup returns CDR1 DFQATT and CDR2 SNEGSKA (reference sequence). The CDR3 has 16 residues.

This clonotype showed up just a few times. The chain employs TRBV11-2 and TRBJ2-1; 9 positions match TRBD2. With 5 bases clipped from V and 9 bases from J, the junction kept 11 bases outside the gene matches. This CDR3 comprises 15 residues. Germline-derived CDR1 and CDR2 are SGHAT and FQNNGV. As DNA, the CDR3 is TGTGCCAGCAGCGAGGCGCGGGGGGGCATTGGTGAGCAGTTCTTC. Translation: CASSEARGGIGEQFF.

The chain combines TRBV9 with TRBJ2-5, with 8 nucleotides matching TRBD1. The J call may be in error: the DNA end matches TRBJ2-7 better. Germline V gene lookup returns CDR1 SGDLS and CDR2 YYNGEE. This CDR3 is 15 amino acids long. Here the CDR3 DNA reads TGTGCCAGCAGCGTATCTCCAGGGGGCGCGTACGAGCAGTACTTC. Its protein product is CASSVSPGGAYEQYF.

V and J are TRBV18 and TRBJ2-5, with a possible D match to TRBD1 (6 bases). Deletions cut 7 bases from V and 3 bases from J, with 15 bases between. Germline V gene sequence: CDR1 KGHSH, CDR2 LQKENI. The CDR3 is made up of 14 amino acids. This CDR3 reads CASCSAGDEETQYF. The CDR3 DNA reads TGTGCCAGCTGCTCAGCAGGGGATGAAGAGACCCAGTACTTC.

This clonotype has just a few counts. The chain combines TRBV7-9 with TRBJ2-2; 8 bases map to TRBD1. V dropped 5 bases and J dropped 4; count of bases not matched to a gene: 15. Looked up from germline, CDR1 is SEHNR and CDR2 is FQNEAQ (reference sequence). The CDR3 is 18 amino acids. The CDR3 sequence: CASSTRDRSPRGTGELFF. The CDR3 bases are TGTGCCAGCAGCACCCGGGACAGGAGCCCGCGTGGCACCGGGGAGCTGTTTTTT.

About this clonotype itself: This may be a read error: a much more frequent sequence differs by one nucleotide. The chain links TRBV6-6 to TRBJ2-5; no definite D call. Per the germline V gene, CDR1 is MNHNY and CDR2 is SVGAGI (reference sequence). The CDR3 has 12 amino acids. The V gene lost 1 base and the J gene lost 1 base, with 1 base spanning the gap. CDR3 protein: CASSYFQETQYF. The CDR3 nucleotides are TGTGCCAGCAGTTACTTCCAAGAGACCCAGTACTTC.

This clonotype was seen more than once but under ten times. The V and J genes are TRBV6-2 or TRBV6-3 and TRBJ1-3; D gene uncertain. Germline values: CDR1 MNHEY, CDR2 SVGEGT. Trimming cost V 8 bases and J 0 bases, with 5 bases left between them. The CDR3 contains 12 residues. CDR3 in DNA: TGTGCCAGCGAGGGCTCTGGAAACACCATATATTTT. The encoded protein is CASEGSGNTIYF.

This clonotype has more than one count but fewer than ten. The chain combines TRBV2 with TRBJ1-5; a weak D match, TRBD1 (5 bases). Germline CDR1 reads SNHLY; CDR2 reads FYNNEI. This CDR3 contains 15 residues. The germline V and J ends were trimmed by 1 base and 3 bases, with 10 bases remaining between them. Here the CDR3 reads CASSEDRPPNQPQHF. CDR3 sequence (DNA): TGTGCCAGCAGTGAAGACAGGCCTCCCAATCAGCCCCAGCATTTT.

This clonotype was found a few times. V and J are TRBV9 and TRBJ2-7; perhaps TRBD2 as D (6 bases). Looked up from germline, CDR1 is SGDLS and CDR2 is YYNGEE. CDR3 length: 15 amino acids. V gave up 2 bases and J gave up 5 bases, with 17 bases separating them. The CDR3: CASSVNPGGMDEQYF. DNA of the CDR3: TGTGCCAGCAGCGTCAACCCTGGGGGGATGGACGAGCAGTACTTC.

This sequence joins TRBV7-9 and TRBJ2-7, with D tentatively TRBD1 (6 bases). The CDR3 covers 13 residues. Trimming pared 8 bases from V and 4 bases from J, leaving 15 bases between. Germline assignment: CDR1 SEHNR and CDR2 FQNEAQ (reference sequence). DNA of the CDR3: TGTGCCAGCTCTGGACAGACCTGGTACGAGCAGTACTTC. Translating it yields CASSGQTWYEQYF.

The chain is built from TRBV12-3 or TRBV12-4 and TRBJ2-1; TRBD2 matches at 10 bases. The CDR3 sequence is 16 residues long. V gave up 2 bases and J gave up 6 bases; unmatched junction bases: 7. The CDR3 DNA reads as TGTGCCAGCAGTTTACTAGCGGGGGAGCTAGCCAATGAGCAGTTCTTC. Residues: CASSLLAGELANEQFF.

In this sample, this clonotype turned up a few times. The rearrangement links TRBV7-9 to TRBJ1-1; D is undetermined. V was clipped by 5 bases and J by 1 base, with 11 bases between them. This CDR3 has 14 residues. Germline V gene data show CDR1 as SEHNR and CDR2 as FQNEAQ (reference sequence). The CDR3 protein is CASSTIPGNTEAFF. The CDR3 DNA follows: TGTGCCAGCAGCACCATACCGGGGAACACTGAAGCTTTCTTT.

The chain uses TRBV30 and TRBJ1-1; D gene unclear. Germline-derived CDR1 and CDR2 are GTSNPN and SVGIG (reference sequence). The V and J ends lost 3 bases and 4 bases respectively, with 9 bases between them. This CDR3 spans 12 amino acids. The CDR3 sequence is CAWRQTSTEAFF. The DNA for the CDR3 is TGTGCCTGGAGGCAAACGAGCACTGAAGCTTTCTTT.

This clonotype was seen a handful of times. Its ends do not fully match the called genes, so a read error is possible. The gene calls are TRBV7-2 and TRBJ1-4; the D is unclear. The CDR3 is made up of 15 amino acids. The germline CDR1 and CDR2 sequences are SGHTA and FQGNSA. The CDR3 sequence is CASSPSGRSNEKPFF. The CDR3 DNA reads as TGTGCCAGCAGCCCTTCCGGAAGGTCTAATGAAAAACCGTTTTTT.

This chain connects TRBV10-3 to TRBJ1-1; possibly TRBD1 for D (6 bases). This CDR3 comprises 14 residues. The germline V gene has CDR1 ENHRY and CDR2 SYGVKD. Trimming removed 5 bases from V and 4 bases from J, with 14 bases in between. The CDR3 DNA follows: TGTGCCATCAGTCTCCCCGGGGGCGGCACTGAAGCTTTCTTT. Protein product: CAISLPGGGTEAFF.

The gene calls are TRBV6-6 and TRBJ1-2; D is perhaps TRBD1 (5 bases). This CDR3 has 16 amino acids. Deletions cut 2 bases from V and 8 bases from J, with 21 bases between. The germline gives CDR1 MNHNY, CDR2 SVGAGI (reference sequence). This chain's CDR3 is CASSYRLGDALGGYTF. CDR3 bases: TGTGCCAGCAGTTACCGGCTCGGGGACGCCTTGGGGGGCTACACCTTC.

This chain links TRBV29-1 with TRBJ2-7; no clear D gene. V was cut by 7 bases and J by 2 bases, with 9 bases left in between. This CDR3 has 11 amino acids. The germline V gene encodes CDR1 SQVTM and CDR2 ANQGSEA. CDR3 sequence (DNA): TGCAGCGCCCTATTCACCTACGAGCAGTACTTC. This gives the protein CSALFTYEQYF.

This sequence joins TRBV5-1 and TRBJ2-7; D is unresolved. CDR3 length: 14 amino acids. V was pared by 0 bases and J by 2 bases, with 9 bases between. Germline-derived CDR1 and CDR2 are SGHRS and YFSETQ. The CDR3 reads CASSLAMGTYEQYF. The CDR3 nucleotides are TGCGCCAGCAGCTTGGCGATGGGCACCTACGAGCAGTACTTC.

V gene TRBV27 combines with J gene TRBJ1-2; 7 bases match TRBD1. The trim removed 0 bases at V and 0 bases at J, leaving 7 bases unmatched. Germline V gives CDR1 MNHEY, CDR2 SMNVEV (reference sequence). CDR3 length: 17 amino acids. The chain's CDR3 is CASSLSPGTASNYGYTF. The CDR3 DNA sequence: TGTGCCAGCAGTTTATCTCCGGGGACAGCTTCTAACTATGGCTACACCTTC.